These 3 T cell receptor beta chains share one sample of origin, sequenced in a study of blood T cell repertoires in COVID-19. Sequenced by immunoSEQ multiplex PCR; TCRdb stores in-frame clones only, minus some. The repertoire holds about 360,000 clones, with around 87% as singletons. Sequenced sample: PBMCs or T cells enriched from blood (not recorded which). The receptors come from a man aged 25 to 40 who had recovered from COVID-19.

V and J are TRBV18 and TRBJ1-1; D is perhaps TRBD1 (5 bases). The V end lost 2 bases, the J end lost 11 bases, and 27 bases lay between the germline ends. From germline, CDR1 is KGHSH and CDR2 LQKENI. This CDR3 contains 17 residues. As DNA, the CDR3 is TGTGCCAGCTCACCAAGGGGCGGGGAGAACGAAGGGGTCAGTGCTTTCTTT. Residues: CASSPRGGENEGVSAFF.

The CDR3 sequence is CASSDRGRNSPLHF. As DNA, the CDR3 is TGTGCCAGCAGCGACAGGGGGCGAAATTCACCCCTCCACTTT. J is TRBJ1-6 and V is TRBV7-2, with 10 positions matching TRBD1. Germline lookup yields CDR1 SGHTA and CDR2 FQGNSA. The J segment lost 7 bases and the V segment lost 5 bases, leaving 2 bases of the junction unmatched. The CDR3 sequence is 14 residues long.

The CDR3 DNA reads TGTGCCATCAGGGCTAGCGGGGTTCAAGAGACCCAGTACTTC. Encoded protein: CAIRASGVQETQYF. The chain uses TRBV10-3 and TRBJ2-5, with 9 nucleotides matching TRBD2. J gave up 2 bases and V 6 bases, and 4 bases lay outside the gene matches. Germline CDR1 and CDR2: ENHRY and SYGVKD. CDR3 length: 14 residues.